The TCR beta chain under discussion was sequenced for a study of CD8+ T cells in alopecia areata (dated by TCRdb to 2016 to 2018). Describing the broader study: Treated patients were enrolled in an open-label pilot trial of oral tofacitinib at 5 to 10 mg twice daily for moderate-to-severe alopecia areata. Tofacitinib was given for 6 to 18 months, followed by 6 months of follow-up off drug to assess delayed response and recurrence. The SALT score, which quantifies the percentage of affected scalp surface area, was used to measure disease severity in treated patients. The study used high-throughput TCRbeta sequencing to examine T cell clonal expansion in alopecia areata, in both the C3H/HeJ mouse model and human patients. On the human side, TCRbeta sequencing was run on scalp tissue and on sorted CD4+ and CD8+ peripheral blood T cells from healthy controls and from alopecia areata patients with either patchy or totalis/universalis disease. Biopsies were taken from tofacitinib-treated patients at baseline and again at 4 and 24 weeks into treatment, and several of those patients also had a later scalp biopsy. Scalp clonality was compared among normal scalp (n=4), patchy alopecia areata scalp (n=8), and alopecia totalis/universalis scalp (n=8). The RNA source kit depended on sample type: the PAXgene miRNA kit for fixed scalp, the miRNeasy kit for PBMCs, and the RNeasy kit for mouse skin. TCRbeta CDR3 regions were amplified by immunoSEQ multiplex PCR using 35 Vbeta forward and 13 Jbeta reverse primers. Points the paper makes about the study in general: Because the treated cohort was small and had only one nonresponder, larger studies are needed to examine links between baseline CD8+ expansion and response. TCR sequences shared between patients were less clear than in mice, possibly partly because of HLA diversity in the patient population. During tofacitinib treatment, many expanded lesional clones remained in scalp and blood, and this persistence may partly explain relapse after treatment is stopped. Tofacitinib significantly lowered scalp clonality and the number of expanded CD8+ clones among the top 100 scalp clones. Scalp TCR repertoire analysis is complicated because resident alphabeta T cells in normal human skin are also sequenced, whereas mouse skin is dominated by gammadelta T cells. Higher clonality and more expanded CD8+ clones were observed in lesional scalp than in normal scalp, particularly in alopecia totalis/universalis, a finding suggestive of antigenic drive.

Library generation was performed with the immunoSEQ multiplex PCR assay. For TCR sequencing, RNA was extracted from every sample and reverse transcribed into cDNA to serve as template. SuperScript III was used to make first-strand cDNA, primed with a 2:1 mix of oligo-dT and random hexamers. A synthetic immune receptor repertoire was used to measure amplification bias, and any remaining bias was corrected computationally. Under the source paper's analysis protocol: Raw reads were preprocessed to remove errors, and CDR3 was defined according to IMGT conventions as the region from the conserved cysteine to phenylalanine. To get clonality, Shannon entropy was normalized by log2 of the number of productive unique TCRs and the result was subtracted from 1. Whether each scalp clone was CD4 or CD8 was inferred by checking scalp TCRbeta sequences against the CD4 and CD8 repertoires from sorted blood. Imported from immuneACCESS, the table was reduced by TCRdb to in-frame sequences with V and J called. These copies leave out some clones; in studies compared against another copy, an unresolved V gene accounts for under half, and the cause of the remainder is not known. V, J and clone size derive from that table, while D and trimming were established from the DNA sequence. This sample has about 170,000 clones in its table, and 50% to 75% of those were observed once. The ten largest clonotypes hold 16% of the sample.

The germline V gene (reference sequence) sets CDR1 to GTSNPN and CDR2 to SVGIG. From its cysteine to its phenylalanine, the CDR3 spans 11 amino acids. The entry retains the CDR3 DNA only, 33 bases that are in frame from base 1. The treatment or condition label of this sample denotes: oral pan-JAK inhibitor, 5-10 mg twice daily. From alopecia areata patients, peripheral blood was collected along with lesional scalp punch biopsies. PBMCs were separated by density centrifugation and stained for CD3, CD4 and CD8, after which CD4+ and CD8+ T cells were sorted on a FACSAria. With regard to this clone: This clone's antigen is unknown. No base-level quality is on record; no much larger clone is a single base apart.

This sample comprised CD4+ T cells sorted from blood, obtained at roughly week 58, from a patient treated with tofacitinib. The origin of this receptor is a human donor with alopecia areata. The rearranged chain carries TRBV30 and TRBJ1-2; a confident D gene designation cannot be given. For the CDR3, the sequence is CGLTGNYGYTF. The nucleotides are TGTGGCCTAACGGGTAACTATGGCTACACCTTC. Joined to the reference TRBV30 and TRBJ1-2 proteins, this CDR3 gives the full variable domain: SQTIHQWPATLVQPVGSPLSLECTVEGTSNPNLYWYRQAAGRGLQLLFYSVGIGQISSEVPQNLSASRPQDRQFILSSKKLLLSDSGFYLCGLTGNYGYTFGSGTRLTVV.